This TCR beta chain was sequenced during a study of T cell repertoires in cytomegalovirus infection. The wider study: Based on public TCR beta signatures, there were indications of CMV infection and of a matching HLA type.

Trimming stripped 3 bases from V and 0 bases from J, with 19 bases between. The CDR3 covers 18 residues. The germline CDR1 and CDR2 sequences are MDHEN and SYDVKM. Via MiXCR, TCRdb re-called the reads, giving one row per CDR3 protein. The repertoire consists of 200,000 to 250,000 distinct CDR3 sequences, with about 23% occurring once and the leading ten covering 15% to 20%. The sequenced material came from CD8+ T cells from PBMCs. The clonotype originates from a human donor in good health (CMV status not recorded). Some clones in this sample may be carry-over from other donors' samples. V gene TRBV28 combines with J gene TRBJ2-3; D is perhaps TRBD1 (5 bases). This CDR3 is CASSFPGQALTSTDTQYF. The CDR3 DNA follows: TGTGCCAGCAGTTTCCCCGGACAAGCCCTAACTAGCACAGATACGCAGTATTTT.